The present T cell receptor beta chain was sequenced within a study of cytomegalovirus exposure and HLA in healthy donors. A remark on this clone: Antigen: not known.

The protocol was immunoSEQ multiplex PCR, while the TCRdb copy is restricted to in-frame clones and leaves out a portion. The sample carries 110,000 to 150,000 clones, about 90% recorded once. The V end was cut by 2 bases, the J end by 1 base, with 9 bases between. This CDR3 is built from 15 residues. The germline V gene has CDR1 LGHNA and CDR2 YSLEER. Separate from the approximately 670-subject first cohort was the approximately 130-subject validation cohort, to which the donors belonged. General study results and limits: TCR beta chains numbering approximately 150 were designated cytomegalovirus-associated. According to a subsequent analysis, TCR clusters identified in the first cohort showed a tendency to co-occur across the 100 to 150 validation repertoires.

The sample comprised PBMCs. The chain joins TRBV4-3 to TRBJ2-1, with a weak D call TRBD2 (5 bases). This clonotype was sampled from a young man in good health and CMV-seronegative. The CDR3 spells CASSQRTASYNEQFF. Here the CDR3 DNA reads TGCGCCAGCAGCCAACGGACTGCTTCCTACAATGAGCAGTTCTTC.